This TCR beta chain was profiled in a study of cytomegalovirus exposure and HLA in healthy donors. Researchers ran the PCR with 60 Vbeta and 13 Jbeta primers. Generated by immunoSEQ multiplex PCR, the TCRdb table keeps only in-frame clones and is missing some. The sample comprises 110,000 to 150,000 clones, about 75% of which are singletons, and 3.9% rests with the top ten. The V gene's germline CDR1 is SGHTA and CDR2 FQGNSA. This CDR3 is 13 amino acids long. V shed 3 bases and J shed 9 bases, with 14 bases lying between them. The sequenced sample was PBMCs. The receptor was isolated from a man aged 18 to 35 in good health and CMV-seronegative. The J gene is TRBJ1-2, the V gene TRBV7-2, with a weak D call TRBD1 (6 bases). The CDR3 here is CASSFGGADSYTF. The CDR3 nucleotides are TGTGCCAGCAGCTTTGGGGGGGCGGATAGCTACACCTTC. Looking up the rest from reference TRBV7-2 and TRBJ1-2 gives the full variable domain: GAGVSQSPSNKVTEKGKDVELRCDPISGHTALYWYRQSLGQGLEFLIYFQGNSAPDKSGLPSDRFSAERTGGSVSTLTIQRTQQEDSAVYLCASSFGGADSYTFGSGTRLTVV.